This T cell receptor (beta chain) was captured by sequencing in a study of shared clonotypes between healthy human individuals. Study details: Donors had three CD4 naive, three CD4 memory, two CD8 naive and one CD8 memory plate apiece. Study outcomes and limitations: Shared clonotypes across all four donors exceeded non-shared ones in generation probability. Represented diversity, genetic and exposure-history alike, was limited by few donors.

CDR1 is PRHDT and CDR2 is FYEKMQ in the germline V gene (reference sequence). CDR3 length equals 15 residues. Germline trimming cut 3 bases from V and 2 bases from J; bases unmatched to any gene: 6. Note on this clone: Its specificity is unknown.

Naive CD8 cells, CD45RO-negative and positively selected for CCR7, excluded terminally differentiated effector memory CD45RA+ cells. The donors, healthy adults who were HIV-negative, had experienced no recent acute infections or vaccinations. Produced via immunoSEQ multiplex PCR; TCRdb's table is partial and in-frame only. The table shows around 2,000,000 clones, with over 85% occurring only once. Specimen: naive CD8+ T cells sorted from blood. The rearrangement uses TRBV13 and TRBJ2-7; the match to TRBD2 covers 8 bases. This sequence originates from a man between 18 and 35 years old in good health. CDR3: CASSFNLAGPYEQYF. In DNA form, the CDR3 reads TGTGCCAGCAGCTTTAACTTAGCGGGACCCTACGAGCAGTACTTC.